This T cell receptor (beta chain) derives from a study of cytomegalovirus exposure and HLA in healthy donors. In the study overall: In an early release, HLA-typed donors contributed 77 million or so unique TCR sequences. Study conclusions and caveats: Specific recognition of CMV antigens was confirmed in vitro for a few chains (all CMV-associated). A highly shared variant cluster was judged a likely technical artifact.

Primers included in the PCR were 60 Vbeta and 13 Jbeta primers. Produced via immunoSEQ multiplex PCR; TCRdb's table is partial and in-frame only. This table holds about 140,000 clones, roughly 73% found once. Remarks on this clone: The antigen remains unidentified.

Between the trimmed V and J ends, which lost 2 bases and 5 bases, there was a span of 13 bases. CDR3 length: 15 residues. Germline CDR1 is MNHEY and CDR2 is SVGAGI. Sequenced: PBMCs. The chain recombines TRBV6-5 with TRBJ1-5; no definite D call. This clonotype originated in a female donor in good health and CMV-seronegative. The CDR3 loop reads CASSYSLAGDQPQHF. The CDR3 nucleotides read TGTGCCAGCAGTTACAGTTTGGCAGGCGATCAGCCCCAGCATTTT.